This is a list of T cell receptor beta chains from one sample in a study of cytomegalovirus exposure and HLA in healthy donors. Clones were read by immunoSEQ multiplex PCR, and TCRdb kept only the in-frame ones, dropping some. The sample carries fewer than 200,000 clones, roughly 70% recorded once. The material sequenced was PBMCs. Receptors originate from a girl between 10 and 17 years old in good health and CMV-seronegative. CDR3s include the opening cysteine and the closing phenylalanine or tryptophan. The D gene is left open where the match is weak. Not all rows give a size; the values are once, few, many and, for expanded clones, a class.

>TRBD2|15|TRBJ2-3|few|TRBV6-5
TGTGCCAGCAGTTACGCGGGGGGCATCACAGATACGCAGTATTTT
CASSYAGGITDTQYF
>TRBD1|12|TRBJ1-1|few|TRBV7-8
TGTGCCAGCAGCCCAGGGGGACAGGAAGCTTTCTTT
CASSPGGQEAFF
>TRBD1|15|TRBJ1-2|NA|TRBV5-1
TGCGCCAGCAGCTTGGGGGGACAGGGGGCGCATGGCTACACCTTC
CASSLGGQGAHGYTF
>NA|14|TRBJ2-5|NA|TRBV21-1
TGTGCCAGCAGCACCAGGGGAAGGGGAGAGACCCAGTACTTC
CASSTRGRGETQYF
>NA|12|TRBJ1-2|NA|TRBV6-4
TGTGCCAGCAGTGAAAGGGGTGAAAGCTACACCTTC
CASSERGESYTF
>NA|15|TRBJ1-2|few|TRBV6-5
TGTGCCAGCAGTTATATCGGGGATCGGGGCTATGGCTACACCTTC
CASSYIGDRGYGYTF
>NA|13|TRBJ1-1|few|TRBV18
TGTGCCAGCTCCCTCGACACCTACACTGAAGCTTTCTTT
CASSLDTYTEAFF
>TRBD1|15|TRBJ1-2|few|TRBV2
TGTGCCAGCAGTGAATTTGGACAGGGGGCGGGTGGCTACACCTTC
CASSEFGQGAGGYTF
>TRBD1|12|TRBJ1-2|few|TRBV19
TGTGCCAGTCGGGACAGGGTTTATGGCTACACCTTC
CASRDRVYGYTF
>NA|13|TRBJ1-2|NA|TRBV6-1
TGTGCCAGCAGTGACGGGGAGATCTATGGCTACACCTTC
CASSDGEIYGYTF
>TRBD1|13|TRBJ2-3|NA|TRBV2
TGTGCCAGAGAGGACAGGACCACAGATACGCAGTATTTT
CAREDRTTDTQYF
>TRBD1|14|TRBJ1-5|NA|TRBV19
TGTGCCAGTAGTGACAGGGGGCGACTTCAGCCCCAGCATTTT
CASSDRGRLQPQHF